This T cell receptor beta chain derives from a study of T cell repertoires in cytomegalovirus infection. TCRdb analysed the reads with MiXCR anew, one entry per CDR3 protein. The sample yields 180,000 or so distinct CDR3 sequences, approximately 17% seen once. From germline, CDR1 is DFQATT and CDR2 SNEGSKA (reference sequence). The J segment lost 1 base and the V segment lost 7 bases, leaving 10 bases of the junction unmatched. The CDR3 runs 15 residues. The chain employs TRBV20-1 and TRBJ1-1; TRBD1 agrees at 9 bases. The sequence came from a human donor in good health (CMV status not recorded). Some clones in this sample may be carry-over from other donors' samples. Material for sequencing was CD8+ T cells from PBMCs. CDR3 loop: CSVLDRGNPNTEAFF. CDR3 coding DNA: TGCAGTGTCCTGGACAGGGGCAATCCGAACACTGAAGCTTTCTTT.